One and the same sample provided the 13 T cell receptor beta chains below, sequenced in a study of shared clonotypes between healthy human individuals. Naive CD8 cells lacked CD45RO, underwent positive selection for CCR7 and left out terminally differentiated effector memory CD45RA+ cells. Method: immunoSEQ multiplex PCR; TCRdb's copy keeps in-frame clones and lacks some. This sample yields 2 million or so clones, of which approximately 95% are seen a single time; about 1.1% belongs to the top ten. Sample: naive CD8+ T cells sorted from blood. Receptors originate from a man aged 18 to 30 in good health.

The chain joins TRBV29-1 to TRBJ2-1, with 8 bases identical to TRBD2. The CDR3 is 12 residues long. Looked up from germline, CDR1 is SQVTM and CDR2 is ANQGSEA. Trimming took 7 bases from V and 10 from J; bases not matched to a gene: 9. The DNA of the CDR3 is TGCAGCGGGATTGGCGGGGGGACCGAGCAGTTCTTC. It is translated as CSGIGGGTEQFF.

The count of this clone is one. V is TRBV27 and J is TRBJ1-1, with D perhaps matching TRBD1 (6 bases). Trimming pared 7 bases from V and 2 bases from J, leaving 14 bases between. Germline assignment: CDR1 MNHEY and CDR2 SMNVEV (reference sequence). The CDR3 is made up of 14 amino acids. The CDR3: CASNVLGGNTEAFF. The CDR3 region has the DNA TGTGCCAGCAATGTTTTAGGGGGAAACACTGAAGCTTTCTTT.

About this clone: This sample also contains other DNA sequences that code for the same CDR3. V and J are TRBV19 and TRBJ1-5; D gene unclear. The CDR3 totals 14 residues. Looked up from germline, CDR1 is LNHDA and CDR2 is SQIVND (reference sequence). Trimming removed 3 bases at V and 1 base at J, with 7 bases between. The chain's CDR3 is CASSIVGSNQPQHF. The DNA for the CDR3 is TGTGCCAGTAGTATTGTCGGGAGCAATCAGCCCCAGCATTTT.

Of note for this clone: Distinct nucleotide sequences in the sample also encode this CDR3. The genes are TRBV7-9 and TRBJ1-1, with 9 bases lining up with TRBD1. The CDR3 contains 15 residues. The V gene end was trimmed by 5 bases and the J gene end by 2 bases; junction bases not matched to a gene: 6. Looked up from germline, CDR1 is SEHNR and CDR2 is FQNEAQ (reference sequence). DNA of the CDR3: TGTGCCAGCAGCCCAAGACAGGGGGGCAACACTGAAGCTTTCTTT. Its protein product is CASSPRQGGNTEAFF.

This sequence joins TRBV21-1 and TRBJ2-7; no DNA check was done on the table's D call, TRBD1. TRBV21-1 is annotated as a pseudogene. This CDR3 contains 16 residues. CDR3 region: CASSKALTGLRDEQYF. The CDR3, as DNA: TGTGCCAGCAGCAAAGCCCTGACAGGCTTGAGGGACGAGCAGTACTTC.

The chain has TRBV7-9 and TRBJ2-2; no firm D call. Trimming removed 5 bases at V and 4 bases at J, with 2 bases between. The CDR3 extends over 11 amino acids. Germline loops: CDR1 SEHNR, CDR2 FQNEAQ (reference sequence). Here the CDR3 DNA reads TGTGCCAGCAGCGCCACCGGGGAGCTGTTTTTT. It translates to CASSATGELFF.

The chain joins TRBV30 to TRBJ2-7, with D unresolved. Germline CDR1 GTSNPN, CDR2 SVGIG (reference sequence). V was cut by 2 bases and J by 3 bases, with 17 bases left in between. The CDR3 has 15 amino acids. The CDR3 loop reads CAWSTDSLGDYEQYF. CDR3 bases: TGTGCCTGGAGTACGGATAGTCTAGGCGACTACGAGCAGTACTTC.

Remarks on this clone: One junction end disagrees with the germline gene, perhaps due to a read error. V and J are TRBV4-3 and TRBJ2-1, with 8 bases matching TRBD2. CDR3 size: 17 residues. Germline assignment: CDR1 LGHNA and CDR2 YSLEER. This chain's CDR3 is CAGSPDSLAGIYNEQFF. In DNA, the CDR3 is TGCGCCGGCAGCCCCGATTCGCTAGCGGGTATCTACAATGAGCAGTTCTTC.

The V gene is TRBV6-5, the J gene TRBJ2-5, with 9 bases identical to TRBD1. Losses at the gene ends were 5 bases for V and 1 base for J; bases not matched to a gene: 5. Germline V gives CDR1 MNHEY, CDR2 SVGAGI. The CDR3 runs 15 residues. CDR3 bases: TGTGCCAGCAGTCCCGGGACAGGGCTCCAAGAGACCCAGTACTTC. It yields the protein CASSPGTGLQETQYF.

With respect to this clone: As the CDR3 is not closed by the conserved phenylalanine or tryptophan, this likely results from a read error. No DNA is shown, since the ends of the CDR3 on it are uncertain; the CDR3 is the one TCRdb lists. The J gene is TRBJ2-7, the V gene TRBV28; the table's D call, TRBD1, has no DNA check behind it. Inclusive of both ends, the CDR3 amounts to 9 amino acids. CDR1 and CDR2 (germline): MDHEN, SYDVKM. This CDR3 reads CASRRTQGN.

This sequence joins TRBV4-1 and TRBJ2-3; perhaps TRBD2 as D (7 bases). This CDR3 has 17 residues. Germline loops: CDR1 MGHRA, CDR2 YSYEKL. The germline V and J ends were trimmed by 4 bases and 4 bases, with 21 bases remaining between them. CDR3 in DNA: TGCGCCAGCAGCCCCCTCCCGGGGGGCGACGATGCAGATACGCAGTATTTT. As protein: CASSPLPGGDDADTQYF.

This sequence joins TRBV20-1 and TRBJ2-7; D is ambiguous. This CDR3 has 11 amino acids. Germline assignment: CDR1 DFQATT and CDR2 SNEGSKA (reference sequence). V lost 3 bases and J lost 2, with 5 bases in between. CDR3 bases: TGCAGTGCTAGCGCACCCTACGAGCAGTACTTC. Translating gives CSASAPYEQYF.

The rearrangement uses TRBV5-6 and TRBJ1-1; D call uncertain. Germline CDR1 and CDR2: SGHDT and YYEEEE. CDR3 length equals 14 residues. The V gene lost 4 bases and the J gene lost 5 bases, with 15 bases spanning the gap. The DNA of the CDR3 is TGTGCCAGCAGCATTTTGTGGGGTTTGACTGAAGCTTTCTTT. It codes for CASSILWGLTEAFF.